What follows is one T cell receptor (beta chain) and its context. This clonotype was counted at least ten times. Which antigen it targets is not known. No much larger clone is present one base from it, and per-base qualities are unavailable. These data come from a study of early T cells in non-severe SARS-CoV-2 infection (dated by TCRdb to 2020 to 2023). Broadly, across the study: TCR sequencing used bulk RNA from unsorted whole blood, so alpha and beta chains could not be paired. What the work shows at the level of the full study, not this receptor alone: VDJdb matching was skewed toward anti-spike CD8 responses and likely underestimated virus-specific expansions, missing private and CD4 specificities.

Libraries were made using 5' RACE. The sequencer was a NextSeq 500. In the TCR library protocol, unique molecular identifiers were attached to individual cDNA molecules to correct for PCR bias and sequencing error. Sequencing covered both TCR alpha and beta chains, and within each sample the abundances of alpha and beta sequences were tightly co-correlated. In the original analysis: Decombinator V4 was used to annotate TCR sequences for V gene, J gene and CDR3. TCRs were defined as expanded if a significant change between any two time points was detected under a Poisson model with p below 0.0001. TCR abundances were normalised to the total number of TCRs sequenced in each sample and reported as counts per million. VDJdb, accessed on 1 November 2021, was searched for TCRs annotated for CMV, EBV and SARS-CoV-2, and TCRs annotated for more than one antigen were excluded. TCRdb ran its own pipeline on the public reads, namely fastp trimming at Q25 and MiXCR clone calling, and kept in-frame beta chains. Merged by CDR3 protein, the rows form single entries marked with the most common genes and DNA. The V and J calls and clone size are TCRdb's, not the authors'. For this sample there are about 81,000 distinct CDR3 sequences; 5% to 6.5% appear just once. Roughly 8.1% of the sample is taken by the ten largest.

The study was a case-control design nested within a healthcare worker cohort in London, UK, with weekly nasopharyngeal swab PCR tests and blood sampling. Healthcare workers were enrolled in the week of the UK lockdown, from 23 to 31 March 2020, and were followed every week for up to 16 weeks. The sequence derives from an adult who was a healthcare worker with PCR-confirmed SARS-CoV-2 infection or an uninfected control (not recorded which). The specimen sequenced was whole blood.

The nucleotide sequence is given as TGTGCCACCAGATCCGGACCAGGGGAGGCTGCGGTCCAGTACTTC. Its protein is CATRSGPGEAAVQYF. This chain is built from TRBV24-1 and TRBJ2-5; the D call is tentative, TRBD1 or TRBD2, as each matches 6 bases. Spanning cysteine to phenylalanine, the CDR3 consists of 15 amino acids. Only the CDR3 region is kept as DNA, spanning 45 bases read in frame from base 1. Relative to germline, V is 7 bases shorter and J is 10 bases shorter, with 24 bases between their ends. The germline V gene encodes CDR1 KGHDR and CDR2 SFDVKD.